The TCR beta chain described here comes from a study of blood T cell repertoires in COVID-19. Method: immunoSEQ multiplex PCR; TCRdb's copy keeps in-frame clones and lacks some. Among a few hundred thousand clones listed, around 90% were seen once. Input material: PBMCs or T cells enriched from blood (not recorded which). This sequence was found in a woman between 25 and 40 years old who had recovered from COVID-19.

The CDR3 is CASSESGTGADGYTF. The CDR3 DNA follows: TGTGCCAGCAGTGAATCTGGGACAGGGGCGGATGGCTACACCTTC. The genes are TRBV25-1 and TRBJ1-2; 10 bases are shared with TRBD1. This CDR3 comprises 15 residues. V dropped 1 base and J dropped 6; count of bases not matched to a gene: 5. CDR1 and CDR2 (germline): MGHDK, SYGVNS.